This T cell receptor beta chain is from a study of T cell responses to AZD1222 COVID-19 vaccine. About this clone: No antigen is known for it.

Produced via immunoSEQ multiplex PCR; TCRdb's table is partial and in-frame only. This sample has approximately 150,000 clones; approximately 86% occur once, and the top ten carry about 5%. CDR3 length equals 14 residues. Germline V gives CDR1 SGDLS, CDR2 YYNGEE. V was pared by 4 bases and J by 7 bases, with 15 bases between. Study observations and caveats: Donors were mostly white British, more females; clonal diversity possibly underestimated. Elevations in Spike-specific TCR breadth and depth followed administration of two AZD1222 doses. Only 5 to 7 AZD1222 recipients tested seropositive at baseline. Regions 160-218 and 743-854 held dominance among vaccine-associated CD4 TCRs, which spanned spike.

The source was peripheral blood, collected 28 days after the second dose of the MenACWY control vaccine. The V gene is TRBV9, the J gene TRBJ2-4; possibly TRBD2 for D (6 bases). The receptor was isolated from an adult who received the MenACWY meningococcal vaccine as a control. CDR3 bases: TGTGCCAGCAGCCCGGGGGTAGGATTGAACATTCAGTACTTC. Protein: CASSPGVGLNIQYF. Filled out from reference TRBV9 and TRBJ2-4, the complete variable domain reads DSGVTQTPKHLITATGQRVTLRCSPRSGDLSVYWYQQSLDQGLQFLIQYYNGEERAKGNILERFSAQQFPDLHSELNLSSLELGDSALYFCASSPGVGLNIQYFGAGTRLSVL.